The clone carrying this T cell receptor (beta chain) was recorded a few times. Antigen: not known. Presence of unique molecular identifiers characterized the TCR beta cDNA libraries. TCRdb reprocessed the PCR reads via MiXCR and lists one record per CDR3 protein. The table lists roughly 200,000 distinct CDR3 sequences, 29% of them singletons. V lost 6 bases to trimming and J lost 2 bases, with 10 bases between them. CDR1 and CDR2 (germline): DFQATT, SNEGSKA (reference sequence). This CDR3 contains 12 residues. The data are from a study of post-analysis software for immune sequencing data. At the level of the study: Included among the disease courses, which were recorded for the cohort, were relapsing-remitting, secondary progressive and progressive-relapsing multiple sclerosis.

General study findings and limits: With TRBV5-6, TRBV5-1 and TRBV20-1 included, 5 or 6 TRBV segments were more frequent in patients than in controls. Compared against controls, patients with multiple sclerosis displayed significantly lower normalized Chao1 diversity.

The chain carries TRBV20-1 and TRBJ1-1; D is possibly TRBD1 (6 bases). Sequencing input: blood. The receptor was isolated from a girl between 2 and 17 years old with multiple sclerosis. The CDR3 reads CSARTENTEAFF. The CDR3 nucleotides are TGCAGTGCGCGGACAGAAAACACTGAAGCTTTCTTT.